This TCR beta chain was obtained from a study of response to subunit inactivated influenza vaccine. At least ten counts were recorded for this clonotype. This CDR3 has 16 residues. The trim removed 4 bases at V and 0 bases at J, leaving 6 bases unmatched. Germline V lookup: CDR1 SGHAT, CDR2 FQNNGV. One entry per CDR3 protein, called by TCRdb with MiXCR from the RT-PCR reads. Here the sample spans 500,000 to 550,000 distinct CDR3 sequences, about 7.2% being singletons. The TCR originated in a man aged 45-69 years who received an inactivated influenza vaccine. The specimen was PBMCs from blood, collected approximately 25 months after vaccination. This chain connects TRBV11-2 to TRBJ2-1, with 7 bases lining up with TRBD2. The DNA for the CDR3 is TGTGCCAGCAGCTCCCAGCGGGGAAACTCCTACAATGAGCAGTTCTTC. This gives the protein CASSSQRGNSYNEQFF. The full variable domain, its missing parts supplied by reference TRBV11-2 and TRBJ2-1, is EAGVAQSPRYKIIEKRQSVAFWCNPISGHATLYWYQQILGQGPKLLIQFQNNGVVDDSQLPKDRFSAERLKGVDSTLKIQPAKLEDSAVYLCASSSQRGNSYNEQFFGPGTRLTVL.